One TCR beta chain is described in this entry. As yet, its antigen is unknown. Germline V lookup: CDR1 SGHAT, CDR2 FQDESV (reference sequence). The CDR3 length is 15 residues. The V gene lost 2 bases and the J gene lost 1 base, with 11 bases spanning the gap. Free of recent acute infections or vaccinations, the donors were healthy HIV-negative adults. In the authors' workflow: Junction-only sequences produced by ImmunoSEQ had no quality scores, so filtering differed. TCRdb keeps only in-frame clones here, not all; method: immunoSEQ multiplex PCR. The V and J calls and clone size come from that table; D and trimming were worked out from the DNA. In the table there are some 2,100,000 clones, almost 96% of which are singletons. The data belong to a study of shared clonotypes between healthy human individuals. Study outcomes and limitations: Among donors, clonotype sharing was expected to be affected by sequencing depth. Around 5% of naive CD4 clonotypes were common to a few donors.

The chain couples TRBV11-1 to TRBJ2-5; D is unclear. The TCR comes from a man aged 18 to 29 in good health. The sequenced material came from naive CD4+ T cells sorted from blood. The subset: CD45RA+ positively selected. CDR3 sequence reads: CASSLNHGPQETQYF. The CDR3 bases are TGTGCCAGCAGCTTAAATCACGGCCCCCAAGAGACCCAGTACTTC.